These 14 T cell receptor beta chains came from one sample sequenced in a study of cytotoxic CD8 clonotypes in ibrutinib-treated CLL. Assay: immunoSEQ multiplex PCR; the TCRdb copy retains only in-frame clones and omits some. Of about 50,000 clones listed, roughly 63% are singletons. This sample comprised PBMCs, obtained after 24 months of ibrutinib treatment. The source is a human donor with chronic lymphocytic leukemia.

The rearrangement links TRBV2 to TRBJ2-5; D tentatively fits TRBD1 or TRBD2 (5 bases each). Trimming stripped 6 bases from V and 2 bases from J, with 13 bases between. The CDR3 runs 14 residues. Germline V gene sequence: CDR1 SNHLY, CDR2 FYNNEI. CDR3 coding DNA: TGTGCCAGCAGCCCGGGACGGCTACAAGAGACCCAGTACTTC. This translates into CASSPGRLQETQYF.

V gene TRBV7-9 combines with J gene TRBJ2-5, with D possibly being TRBD1 (5 bases). Per germline, CDR1 SEHNR and CDR2 FQNEAQ (reference sequence). V gave up 5 bases and J gave up 4 bases, with 14 bases separating them. CDR3 length equals 14 residues. The CDR3 nucleotides read TGTGCCAGCAGCCCCCGTCAGGGTGGAGAGACCCAGTACTTC. It translates to CASSPRQGGETQYF.

The chain couples TRBV5-6 to TRBJ1-4; possibly TRBD1 for D (5 bases). V lost 3 bases and J 8 bases, leaving 17 bases between the germline ends. This CDR3 has 15 amino acids. In germline, CDR1 is SGHDT, CDR2 YYEEEE. The CDR3 spells CASSSSGTFWEKLFF. CDR3 sequence (DNA): TGTGCCAGCAGCTCGTCCGGGACTTTTTGGGAAAAACTGTTTTTT.

The table lists this clone with a few counts. The chain links TRBV11-2 to TRBJ1-1; 10 nucleotides match TRBD1. Germline V gives CDR1 SGHAT, CDR2 FQNNGV. V was clipped by 2 bases and J by 3 bases; unmatched bases: 9. There are 17 residues in the CDR3. This CDR3 reads CASSLRQGARGYTEAFF. CDR3 DNA sequence: TGTGCCAGCAGCTTACGACAGGGGGCGCGGGGGTACACTGAAGCTTTCTTT.

The chain uses TRBV29-1 and TRBJ2-7; tentatively, D is TRBD1 or TRBD2 (5 bases each). Trimming shortened V by 6 bases and J by 1 base, and 13 bases separated the two germline ends. In germline, CDR1 is SQVTM, CDR2 ANQGSEA. This CDR3 has 13 amino acids. The CDR3 reads CSVGQGESYEQYF. CDR3 in DNA: TGCAGCGTGGGGCAGGGAGAGTCCTACGAGCAGTACTTC.

The chain uses TRBV7-9 and TRBJ2-7; a possible D gene is TRBD1 (6 bases). Germline V gene lookup returns CDR1 SEHNR and CDR2 FQNEAQ (reference sequence). The CDR3 sequence is 16 residues long. Deletions cut 1 base from V and 9 bases from J, with 22 bases between. The CDR3 loop is CASSLELGASPSVQYF. The CDR3 DNA sequence: TGTGCCAGCAGCTTAGAGCTGGGGGCGTCCCCTAGTGTGCAGTACTTC.

The chain has TRBV6-1 and TRBJ1-6; D gene uncertain. The germline V gene has CDR1 MNHNS and CDR2 SASEGT. V was clipped by 6 bases and J by 9 bases, with 9 bases between them. The CDR3 runs to 12 residues. The CDR3 nucleotides are TGTGCCAGCAGGGAAACGGGTTCACCCCTCCACTTT. Encoded protein: CASRETGSPLHF.

V is TRBV5-6 and J is TRBJ1-6; 8 bases align to TRBD1. In germline, CDR1 is SGHDT, CDR2 YYEEEE. The CDR3 consists of 15 residues. The V and J ends lost 5 bases and 4 bases, in that order; junction bases with no gene match: 5. The chain's CDR3 is CASRLGQAYNSPLHF. The CDR3 bases are TGTGCCAGCAGACTGGGACAGGCTTATAATTCACCCCTCCACTTT.

This clone was recorded many times. The rearrangement joins TRBV29-1 to TRBJ2-2; the D gene is possibly TRBD2 (6 bases). V was shortened by 6 bases and J by 5 bases, with 13 bases between the two germline ends. CDR3 length: 13 residues. Germline CDR1 is SQVTM and CDR2 is ANQGSEA. CDR3 nucleotides: TGCAGCGTAACCGGGACTGAAACCGGGGAGCTGTTTTTT. Encoded protein: CSVTGTETGELFF.

This clone has only a few counts. The V and J genes are TRBV29-1 and TRBJ1-2; D may be TRBD1 (5 bases). V lost 6 bases, J lost 7 bases, and 18 bases lay in between. CDR1 is SQVTM and CDR2 is ANQGSEA in the germline V gene. The CDR3 totals 13 residues. The CDR3 DNA reads TGCAGCGTGGATATCCAGGGATCTTTTGGCTACACCTTC. Its translation is CSVDIQGSFGYTF. The full variable domain, its missing parts supplied by reference TRBV29-1 and TRBJ1-2, is SAVISQKPSRDICQRGTSLTIQCQVDSQVTMMFWYRQQPGQSLTLIATANQGSEATYESGFVIDKFPISRPNLTFSTLTVSNMSPEDSSIYLCSVDIQGSFGYTFGSGTRLTVV.

The chain joins TRBV4-1 to TRBJ2-4, with D perhaps matching TRBD2 (7 bases). CDR3 length: 15 residues. V was trimmed by 1 base and J by 8 bases, leaving 15 bases between them. Germline V gene lookup returns CDR1 MGHRA and CDR2 YSYEKL. CDR3 in amino acids: CASSQVGGALYIQYF. For the CDR3, the DNA is TGCGCCAGCAGCCAAGTTGGGGGGGCCCTGTACATTCAGTACTTC.

This rearrangement joins TRBV2 to TRBJ2-1, with unresolved D. The germline V gene has CDR1 SNHLY and CDR2 FYNNEI. Trimming took off 4 bases at V and 5 bases at J, with 3 bases between the two ends. The CDR3 is 11 residues long. The CDR3 region has the DNA TGTGCCAGCAGTGGGAACAATGAGCAGTTCTTC. Amino acids: CASSGNNEQFF.

The genes are TRBV7-9 and TRBJ2-3; the D is unclear. The length of the CDR3 is 16 residues. V lost 7 bases to trimming and J lost 1 base, with 18 bases between them. Germline-derived CDR1 and CDR2 are SEHNR and FQNEAQ (reference sequence). CDR3 protein: CASTPNSVPGTDTQYF. The CDR3 DNA follows: TGTGCCAGCACCCCTAACAGTGTTCCGGGCACAGATACGCAGTATTTT.

The chain recombines TRBV5-1 with TRBJ2-7, with D possibly being TRBD2 (6 bases). CDR3 size: 13 residues. The V gene's germline CDR1 is SGHRS and CDR2 YFSETQ. Trimming shortened V by 0 bases and J by 12 bases, and 16 bases separated the two germline ends. This CDR3 reads CASSLAGGLGPYF. Written as DNA, the CDR3 is TGCGCCAGCAGCTTGGCCGGGGGTTTGGGGCCGTACTTC.